The next 14 T cell receptor beta chains were all read from a single sample in a study of T cells in Graves' hyperthyroidism and ophthalmopathy. The CDR3 regions of TCR beta were amplified from RNA transcripts. TCR CDR3 underwent first-round RT-PCR with the HTBI primer set. Via MiXCR, TCRdb re-called the multiplex PCR reads, giving one row per CDR3 protein. The sample has around 340,000 distinct CDR3 sequences; over 20% are singletons. Material: blood. The receptors were gathered from a woman aged 45 to 65 with Graves' hyperthyroidism.

This clonotype was counted only a few times. The V call is TRBV12-5, the J call TRBJ1-5; 11 nucleotides line up with TRBD1. This CDR3 has 15 amino acids. CDR1 and CDR2 (germline): LGHNT, FRNRAP. With 5 bases clipped from V and 5 bases from J, the junction kept 5 bases outside the gene matches. The chain's CDR3 is CASGRDRGTDQPQHF. The CDR3 DNA reads TGTGCTAGTGGTCGGGACAGGGGGACGGATCAGCCCCAGCATTTT.

The chain carries TRBV5-1 and TRBJ1-3, with a weak D call TRBD1 (5 bases). Germline loops: CDR1 SGHRS, CDR2 YFSETQ. V was cut by 0 bases and J by 3 bases, with 13 bases left in between. The CDR3 is 16 residues long. The CDR3 nucleotides are TGCGCCAGCAGCTTGGTGGAGGGGCTAGGTGGAAACACCATATATTTT. Encoded protein: CASSLVEGLGGNTIYF. Variable domain in full (rest from reference TRBV5-1 and TRBJ1-3): KAGVTQTPRYLIKTRGQQVTLSCSPISGHRSVSWYQQTPGQGLQFLFEYFSETQRNKGNFPGRFSGRQFSNSRSEMNVSTLELGDSALYLCASSLVEGLGGNTIYFGEGSWLTVV.

This clonotype appeared a few times. The rearrangement uses TRBV28 and TRBJ1-5, with D perhaps matching TRBD1 (6 bases). The V and J ends lost 5 bases and 8 bases respectively, with 10 bases between them. The CDR3 covers 12 residues. Germline-derived CDR1 and CDR2 are MDHEN and SYDVKM. CDR3 sequence: CASSTGLEPQHF. The CDR3 bases are TGTGCCAGCAGTACAGGGTTGGAGCCCCAGCATTTT.

This clonotype was seen ten or more times. CDR3 in amino acids: CASSSPVGSGNTIYF. In DNA, the CDR3 is TGTGCCAGCAGTTCCCCCGTTGGCTCTGGAAACACCATATATTTT. The rearrangement links TRBV12-3 or TRBV12-4 to TRBJ1-3; unclear D gene. Trimming removed 4 bases from V and 0 bases from J, with 10 bases in between. The CDR3 contains 15 residues.

In its sample, this clonotype was seen a few times. The chain employs TRBV20-1 and TRBJ2-7; 9 nucleotides line up with TRBD2. The ends lost 1 base at V and 6 bases at J; junction bases unmatched: 7. Germline V gene data show CDR1 as DFQATT and CDR2 as SNEGSKA (reference sequence). This CDR3 region has 14 residues. This CDR3 reads CSARGGSGSPEQYF. In DNA form, the CDR3 reads TGCAGTGCTAGAGGGGGTAGCGGGAGCCCCGAGCAGTACTTC.

This clonotype was seen only a few times. The chain carries TRBV20-1 and TRBJ2-2; 10 bases line up with TRBD1. This CDR3 contains 15 residues. The V segment lost 6 bases and the J segment 5 bases; nucleotides outside the gene matches: 9. CDR1 is DFQATT and CDR2 is SNEGSKA in the germline V gene (reference sequence). The CDR3 protein is CSAKPGQGGTGELFF. The CDR3 region has the DNA TGCAGTGCCAAACCAGGACAGGGGGGTACCGGGGAGCTGTTTTTT.

J is TRBJ2-7 and V is TRBV20-1; 7 bases match TRBD2. With 6 bases clipped from V and 4 bases from J, the junction kept 21 bases outside the gene matches. Germline CDR1 DFQATT, CDR2 SNEGSKA (reference sequence). The CDR3 is made up of 17 amino acids. In DNA, the CDR3 is TGCAGTGCCAGCTTCTTAGCGGGCGGGCAGTCCCCTTACGAGCAGTACTTC. Protein product: CSASFLAGGQSPYEQYF.

This clonotype occurred many times. The chain employs TRBV18 and TRBJ1-1; D is unresolved. This CDR3 is 15 amino acids long. The germline gives CDR1 KGHSH, CDR2 LQKENI. V dropped 0 bases and J dropped 0 bases, with 8 bases sitting between them. The CDR3 loop is CASSPPESVNTEAFF. CDR3 bases: TGTGCCAGCTCACCACCCGAATCTGTGAACACTGAAGCTTTCTTT.

This clonotype was picked up many times. Compared with germline, one end of the junction differs, possibly owing to a read error. The chain employs TRBV29-1 and TRBJ2-1, with 8 bases that match TRBD2. The germline V gene has CDR1 SQVTM and CDR2 ANQGSEA. This CDR3 is built from 15 residues. This CDR3 reads CSVKEVLAEYNEQFF. DNA of the CDR3: TGCAGCGTTAAAGAGGTACTAGCGGAGTACAATGAGCAGTTCTTC.

This clonotype was observed at least ten times. The chain is built from TRBV2 and TRBJ1-1, with D maybe TRBD1 (6 bases). V was pared by 11 bases and J by 5 bases, with 12 bases between. CDR3 size: 11 residues. Germline loops: CDR1 SNHLY, CDR2 FYNNEI. CDR3 coding DNA: TGTGCCGGGCGTACAGGGACTGAAGCTTTCTTT. Protein product: CAGRTGTEAFF.

This clonotype was recorded many times. The chain combines TRBV2 with TRBJ2-2; 12 bases line up with TRBD1. Germline V CDR1 and CDR2: SNHLY, FYNNEI. J gave up 7 bases and V 5 bases, and 5 bases lay outside the gene matches. The CDR3 covers 15 residues. The CDR3 sequence: CASSPGTGGFGELFF. The CDR3 coding sequence is TGTGCCAGCAGTCCCGGGACAGGGGGCTTCGGGGAGCTGTTTTTT.

This chain uses TRBV7-2 with TRBJ2-3, with D possibly TRBD2 on 6 matching bases. CDR3 length: 17 residues. CDR1 and CDR2 from the germline V gene are SGHTA and FQGNSA. V lost 2 bases and J lost 2, with 17 bases in between. The CDR3 sequence: CASSLYRQTGLTDTQYF. The DNA for the CDR3 is TGTGCCAGCAGCTTATATAGGCAGACGGGACTCACAGATACGCAGTATTTT.

The chain links TRBV12-3 or TRBV12-4 to TRBJ2-1; D is uncertain. The CDR3 consists of 11 residues. The V gene lost 5 bases and the J gene lost 7 bases, with 6 bases spanning the gap. CDR3 residues: CASSERNEQFF. The CDR3 coding sequence is TGTGCCAGCAGTGAAAGAAATGAGCAGTTCTTC.

This clonotype was seen repeatedly, ten times or more. The chain combines TRBV11-2 with TRBJ2-7; TRBD2 aligns across 8 bases. Per the germline V gene, CDR1 is SGHAT and CDR2 is FQNNGV. The CDR3 spans 17 residues. V was pared by 4 bases and J by 8 bases, with 19 bases of the junction left unmatched. The CDR3 is CASSYFWAGGPNMQQYF. The CDR3 bases are TGTGCCAGCAGCTACTTTTGGGCGGGAGGCCCGAATATGCAGCAGTACTTC.